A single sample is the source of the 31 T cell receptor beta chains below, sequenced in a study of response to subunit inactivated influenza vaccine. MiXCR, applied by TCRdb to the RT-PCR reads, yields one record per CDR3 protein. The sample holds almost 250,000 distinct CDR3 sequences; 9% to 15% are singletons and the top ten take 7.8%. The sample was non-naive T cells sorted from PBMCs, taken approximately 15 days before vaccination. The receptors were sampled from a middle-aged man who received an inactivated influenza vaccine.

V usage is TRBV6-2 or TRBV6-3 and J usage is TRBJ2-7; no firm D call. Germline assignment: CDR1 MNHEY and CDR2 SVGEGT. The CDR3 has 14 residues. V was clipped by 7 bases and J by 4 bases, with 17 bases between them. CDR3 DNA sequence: TGTGCCAGCACTTCCCTCTGGAAAGGATACGAGCAGTACTTC. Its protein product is CASTSLWKGYEQYF.

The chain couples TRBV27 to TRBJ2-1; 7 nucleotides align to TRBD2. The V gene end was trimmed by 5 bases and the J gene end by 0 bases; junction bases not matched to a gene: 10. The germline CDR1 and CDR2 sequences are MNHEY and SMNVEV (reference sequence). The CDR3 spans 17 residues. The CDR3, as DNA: TGTGCCAGCAGTCCCTTCCCTGGCGGGAGCTCCTACAATGAGCAGTTCTTC. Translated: CASSPFPGGSSYNEQFF.

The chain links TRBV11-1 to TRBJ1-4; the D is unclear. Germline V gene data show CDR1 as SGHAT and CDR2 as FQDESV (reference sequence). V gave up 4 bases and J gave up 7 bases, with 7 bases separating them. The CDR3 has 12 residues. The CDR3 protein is CASSSSTEKLFF. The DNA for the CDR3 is TGTGCCAGCAGCTCTTCGACTGAAAAACTGTTTTTT.

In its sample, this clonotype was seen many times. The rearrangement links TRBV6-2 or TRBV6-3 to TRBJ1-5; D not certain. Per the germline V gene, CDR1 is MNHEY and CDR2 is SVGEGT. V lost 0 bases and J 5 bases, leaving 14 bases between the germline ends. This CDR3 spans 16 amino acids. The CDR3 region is CASSYSQARYDQPQHF. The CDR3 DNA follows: TGTGCCAGCAGTTACTCGCAGGCCAGGTACGATCAGCCCCAGCATTTT.

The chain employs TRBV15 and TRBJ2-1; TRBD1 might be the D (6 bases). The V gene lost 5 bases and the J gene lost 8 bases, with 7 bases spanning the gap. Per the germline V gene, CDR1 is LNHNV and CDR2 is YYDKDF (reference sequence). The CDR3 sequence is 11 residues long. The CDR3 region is CATSEGDEQFF. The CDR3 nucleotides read TGTGCCACCAGCGAGGGGGATGAGCAGTTCTTC.

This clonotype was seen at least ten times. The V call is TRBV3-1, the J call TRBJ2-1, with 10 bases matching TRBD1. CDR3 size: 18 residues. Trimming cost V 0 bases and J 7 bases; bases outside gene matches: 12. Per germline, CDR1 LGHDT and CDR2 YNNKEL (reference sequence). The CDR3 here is CASSQEFPGTGVVNEQFF. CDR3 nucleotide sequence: TGTGCCAGCAGCCAAGAATTCCCCGGGACAGGGGTGGTTAATGAGCAGTTCTTC.

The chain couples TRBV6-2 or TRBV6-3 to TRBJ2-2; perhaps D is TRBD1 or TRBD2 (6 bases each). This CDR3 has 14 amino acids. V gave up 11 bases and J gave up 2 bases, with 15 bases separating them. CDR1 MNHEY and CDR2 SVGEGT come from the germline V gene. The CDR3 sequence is CAGRGGQNTGELFF. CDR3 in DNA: TGTGCCGGCCGTGGGGGGCAAAACACCGGGGAGCTGTTTTTT.

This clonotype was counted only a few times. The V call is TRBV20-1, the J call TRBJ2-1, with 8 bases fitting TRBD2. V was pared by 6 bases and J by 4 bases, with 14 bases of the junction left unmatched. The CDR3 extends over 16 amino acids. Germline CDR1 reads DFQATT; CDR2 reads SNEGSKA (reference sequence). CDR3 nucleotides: TGCAGTGCCCCCGCTCCGGGGGGGGCCAGGTACAATGAGCAGTTCTTC. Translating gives CSAPAPGGARYNEQFF.

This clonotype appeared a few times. CDR3 coding DNA: TGTGCCAGCAGCTTAGCTGGCGGGGGGGCTAGAGATACGCAGTATTTT. It translates to CASSLAGGGARDTQYF. The V gene is TRBV7-8, the J gene TRBJ2-3; 9 bases are a match to TRBD2. V lost 0 bases, J lost 5 bases, and 6 bases stayed unmatched. Germline values: CDR1 SGHVS, CDR2 FQNEAQ. The CDR3 extends over 16 amino acids.

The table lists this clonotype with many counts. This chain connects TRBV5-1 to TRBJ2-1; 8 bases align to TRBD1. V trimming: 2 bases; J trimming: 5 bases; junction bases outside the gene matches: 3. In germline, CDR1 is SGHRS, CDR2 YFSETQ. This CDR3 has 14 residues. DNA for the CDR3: TGCGCCAGCAGCTTAGACAGGGGTAACAATGAGCAGTTCTTC. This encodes CASSLDRGNNEQFF.

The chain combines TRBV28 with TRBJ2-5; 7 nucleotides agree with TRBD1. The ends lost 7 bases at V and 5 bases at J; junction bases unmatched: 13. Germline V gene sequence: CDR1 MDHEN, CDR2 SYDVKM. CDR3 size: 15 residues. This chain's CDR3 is CASTIERGRVETQYF. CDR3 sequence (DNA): TGTGCCAGCACAATCGAGAGGGGGCGGGTGGAGACCCAGTACTTC.

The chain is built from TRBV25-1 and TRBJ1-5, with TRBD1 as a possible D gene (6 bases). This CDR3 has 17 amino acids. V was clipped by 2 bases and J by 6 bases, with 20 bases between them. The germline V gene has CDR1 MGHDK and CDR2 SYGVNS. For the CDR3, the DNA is TGTGCCAGCAGTGAAAGTAGGGGGGGAGAAGGTCTTCAGCCCCAGCATTTT. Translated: CASSESRGGEGLQPQHF. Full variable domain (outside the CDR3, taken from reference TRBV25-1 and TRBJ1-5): EADIYQTPRYLVIGTGKKITLECSQTMGHDKMYWYQQDPGMELHLIHYSYGVNSTEKGDLSSESTVSRIRTEHFPLTLESARPSHTSQYLCASSESRGGEGLQPQHFGDGTRLSIL.

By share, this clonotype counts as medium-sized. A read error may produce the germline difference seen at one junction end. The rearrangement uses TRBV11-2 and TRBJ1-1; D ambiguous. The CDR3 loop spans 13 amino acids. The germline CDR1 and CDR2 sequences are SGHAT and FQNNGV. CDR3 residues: CASSLARNTEAFF. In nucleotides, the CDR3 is TGCGCCAGCAGCTTGGCCCGGAACACTGAAGCTTTCTTT.

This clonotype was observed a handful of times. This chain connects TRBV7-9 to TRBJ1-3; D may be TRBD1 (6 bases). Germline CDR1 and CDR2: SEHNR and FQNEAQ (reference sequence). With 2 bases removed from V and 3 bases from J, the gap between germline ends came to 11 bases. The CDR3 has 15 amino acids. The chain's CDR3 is CASSLMGGVGNTIYF. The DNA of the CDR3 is TGTGCCAGCAGCTTAATGGGGGGCGTTGGAAACACCATATATTTT.

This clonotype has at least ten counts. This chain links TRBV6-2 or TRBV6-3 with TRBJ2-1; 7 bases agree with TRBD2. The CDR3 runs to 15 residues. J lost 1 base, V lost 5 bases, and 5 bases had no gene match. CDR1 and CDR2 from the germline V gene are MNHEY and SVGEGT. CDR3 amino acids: CASSDLGGSYNEQFF. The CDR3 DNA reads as TGTGCCAGCAGTGACCTCGGGGGGTCCTACAATGAGCAGTTCTTC.

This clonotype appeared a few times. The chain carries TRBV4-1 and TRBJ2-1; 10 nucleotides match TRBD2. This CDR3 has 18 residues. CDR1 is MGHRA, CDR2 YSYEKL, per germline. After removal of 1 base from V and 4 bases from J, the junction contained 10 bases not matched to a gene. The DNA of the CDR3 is TGCGCCAGCAGCCAAGGGAGTTATAGCGGGAGGCCTTACAATGAGCAGTTCTTC. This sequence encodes CASSQGSYSGRPYNEQFF.

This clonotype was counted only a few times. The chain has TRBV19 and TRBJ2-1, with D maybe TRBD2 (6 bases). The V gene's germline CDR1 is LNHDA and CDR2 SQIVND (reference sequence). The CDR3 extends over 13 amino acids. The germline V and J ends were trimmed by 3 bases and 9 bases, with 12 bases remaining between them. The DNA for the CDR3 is TGTGCCAGTAGTATGACTGGGGGGTCTGAGCAGTTCTTC. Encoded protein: CASSMTGGSEQFF.

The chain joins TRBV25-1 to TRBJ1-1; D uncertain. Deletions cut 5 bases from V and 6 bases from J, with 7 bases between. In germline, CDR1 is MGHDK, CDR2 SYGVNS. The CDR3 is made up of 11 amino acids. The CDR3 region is CASSLYAEAFF. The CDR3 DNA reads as TGTGCCAGCAGTCTTTATGCTGAAGCTTTCTTT.

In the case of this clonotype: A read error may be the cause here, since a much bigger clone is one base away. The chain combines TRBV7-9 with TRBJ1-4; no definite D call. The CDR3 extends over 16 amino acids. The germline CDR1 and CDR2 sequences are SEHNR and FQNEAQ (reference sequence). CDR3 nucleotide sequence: TGTGCCAACAGCCCCGAGGGCGGTTCAACTAATGAAAAACTGTTTTTT. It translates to CANSPEGGSTNEKLFF.

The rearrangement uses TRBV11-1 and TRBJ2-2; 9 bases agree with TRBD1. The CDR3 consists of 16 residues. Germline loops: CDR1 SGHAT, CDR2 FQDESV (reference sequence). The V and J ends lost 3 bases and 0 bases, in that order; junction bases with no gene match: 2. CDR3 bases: TGTGCCAGCAGCTTCCGGACAGGGGCGAACACCGGGGAGCTGTTTTTT. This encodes CASSFRTGANTGELFF.

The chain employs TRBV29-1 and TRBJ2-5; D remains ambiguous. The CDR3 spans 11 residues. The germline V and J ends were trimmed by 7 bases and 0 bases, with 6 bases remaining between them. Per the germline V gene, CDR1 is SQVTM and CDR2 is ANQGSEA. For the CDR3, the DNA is TGCAGCGCCCTCTACCAAGAGACCCAGTACTTC. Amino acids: CSALYQETQYF.

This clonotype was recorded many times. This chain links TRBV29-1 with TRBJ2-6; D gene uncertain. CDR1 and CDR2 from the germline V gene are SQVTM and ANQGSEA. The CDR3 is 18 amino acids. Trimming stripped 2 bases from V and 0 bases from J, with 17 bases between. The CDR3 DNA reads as TGCAGCGTTGAATTGGCCGGCAGCCCGAGCTCTGGGGCCAACGTCCTGACTTTC. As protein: CSVELAGSPSSGANVLTF.

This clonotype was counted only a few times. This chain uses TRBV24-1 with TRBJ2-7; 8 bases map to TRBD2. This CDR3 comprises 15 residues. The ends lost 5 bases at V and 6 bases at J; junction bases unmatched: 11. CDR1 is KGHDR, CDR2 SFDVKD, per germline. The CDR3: CATSAGTGGQGEQYF. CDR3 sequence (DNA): TGTGCCACCAGTGCGGGCACGGGGGGGCAAGGCGAGCAGTACTTC.

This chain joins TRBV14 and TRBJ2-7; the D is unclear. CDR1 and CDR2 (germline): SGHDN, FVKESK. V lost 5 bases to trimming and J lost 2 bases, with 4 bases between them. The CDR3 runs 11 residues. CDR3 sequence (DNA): TGTGCCAGCAGCAACGCCTACGAGCAGTACTTC. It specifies CASSNAYEQYF.

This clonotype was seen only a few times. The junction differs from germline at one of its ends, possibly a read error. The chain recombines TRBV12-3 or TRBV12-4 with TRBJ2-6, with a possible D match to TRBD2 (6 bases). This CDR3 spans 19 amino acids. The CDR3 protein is CACSLWRVFSGSGANVLTF. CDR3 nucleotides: TGTGCCTGCAGTTTATGGAGGGTTTTCTCGGGCTCTGGGGCCAACGTCCTGACTTTC.

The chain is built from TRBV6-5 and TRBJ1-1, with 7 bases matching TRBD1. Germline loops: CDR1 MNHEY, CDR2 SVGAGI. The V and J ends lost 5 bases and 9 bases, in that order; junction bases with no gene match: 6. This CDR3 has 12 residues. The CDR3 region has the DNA TGTGCCAGCAGTGAGACAGGGCGGAAAGCTTTCTTT. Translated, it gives CASSETGRKAFF.

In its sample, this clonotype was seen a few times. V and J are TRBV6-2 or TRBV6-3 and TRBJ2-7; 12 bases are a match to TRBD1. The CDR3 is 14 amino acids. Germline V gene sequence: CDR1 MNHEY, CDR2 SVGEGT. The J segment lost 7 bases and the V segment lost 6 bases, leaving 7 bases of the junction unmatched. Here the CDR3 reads CASSPWDRGREQYF. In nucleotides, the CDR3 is TGTGCCAGCAGCCCCTGGGACAGGGGGCGTGAGCAGTACTTC.

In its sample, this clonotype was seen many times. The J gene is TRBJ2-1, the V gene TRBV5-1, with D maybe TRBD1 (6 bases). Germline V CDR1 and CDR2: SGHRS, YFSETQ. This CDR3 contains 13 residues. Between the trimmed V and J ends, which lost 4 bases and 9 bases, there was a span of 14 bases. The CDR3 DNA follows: TGCGCCAGCAGCCTACTCCAAGGGGGTGAGCAGTTCTTC. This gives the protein CASSLLQGGEQFF.

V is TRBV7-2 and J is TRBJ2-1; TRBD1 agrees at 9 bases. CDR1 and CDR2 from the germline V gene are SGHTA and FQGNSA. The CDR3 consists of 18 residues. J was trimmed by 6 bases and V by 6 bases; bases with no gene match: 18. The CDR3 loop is CASRLASGQGSKGNEQFF. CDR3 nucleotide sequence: TGTGCCAGCAGGCTAGCGAGCGGACAGGGGAGTAAGGGCAATGAGCAGTTCTTC.

The CDR3 sequence: CASSRNVEMGETQYF. The CDR3 region has the DNA TGTGCCAGCTCCCGAAACGTGGAAATGGGAGAGACCCAGTACTTC. The chain has TRBV18 and TRBJ2-5, with D unclear. This CDR3 spans 15 amino acids. The V end was cut by 6 bases, the J end by 4 bases, with 18 bases between. Germline V gene data show CDR1 as KGHSH and CDR2 as LQKENI.

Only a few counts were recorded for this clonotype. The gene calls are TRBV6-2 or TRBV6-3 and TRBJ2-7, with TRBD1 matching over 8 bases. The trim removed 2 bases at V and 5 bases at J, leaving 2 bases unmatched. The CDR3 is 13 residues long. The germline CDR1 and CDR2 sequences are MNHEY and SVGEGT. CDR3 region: CASSYDRGHEQYF. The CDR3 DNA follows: TGTGCCAGCAGTTACGACAGGGGCCACGAGCAGTACTTC.